This is a list of T cell receptor beta chains from one sample in a study of blood T cell repertoires in COVID-19. Some clones are missing from TCRdb's copy, which holds only in-frame ones; the method was immunoSEQ multiplex PCR. Counted here are roughly 480,000 clones, roughly 87% occurring once; the ten biggest clones make up over 0.7%. Sequenced sample: peripheral blood. Every receptor here comes from a young man with COVID-19, enrolled during active disease. Both conserved end residues are trimmed from each CDR3.

v_call,j_call,cdr3_aa
TRBV2,TRBJ2-3,ASSDWAASTDTQY
TRBV27,TRBJ2-4,ASSIRDRGNIQY
TRBV5-5,TRBJ2-7,ASSLGESYEQY
TRBV2,TRBJ1-2,ASTLGRYGYT
TRBV18,TRBJ2-2,ASSPGTNTGELF
TRBV5-1,TRBJ1-3,ASSLMGTSENTIY
TRBV19,TRBJ2-3,ASSTGLDTQY
TRBV15,TRBJ2-7,ATSWNRDRHSYEQY
TRBV5-1,TRBJ1-3,ASSLATGLENTIY
TRBV29-1,TRBJ2-3,SVRPGLAGADTQY
TRBV5-6,TRBJ2-7,ASSSGQYHEQY
TRBV5-1,TRBJ2-1,ASSYVNNEQF
TRBV19,TRBJ1-3,ASSKGLRGNTIY
TRBV3-1/TRBV3-2,TRBJ2-7,ASSRTSGEQY
TRBV12-5,TRBJ2-5,ASGFQTGPQETQY
TRBV25-1,TRBJ2-3,ASSHDRGQKDTQY
TRBV11-3,TRBJ2-1,ASSLDLSGSGFVNEQF
TRBV5-8,TRBJ2-7,ASSRDSFSYEQY
TRBV24-1,TRBJ1-4,ATSDSAGRGEKLF
TRBV2,TRBJ2-3,ASRPLAGGRNTQY
TRBV27,TRBJ1-6,ASSFELSYNSPLH
TRBV28,TRBJ2-5,ASSFFLAGGGETQY
TRBV18,TRBJ1-5,ASGSGSNQPQH
TRBV6-1,TRBJ1-6,ASSEPHPHRVSNSPLH
TRBV2,TRBJ1-4,ASSDFATNEKLF
TRBV6-5,TRBJ2-1,ASSPRTSSYNEQF
TRBV7-9,TRBJ2-5,ASSTSGAGGETQY
TRBV24-1,TRBJ2-7,ATSDWGRGEQY
TRBV7-9,TRBJ2-7,ASSGSPGQYYEQY